This TCR beta chain derives from a study of T cells in Graves' hyperthyroidism and ophthalmopathy. Using RNA transcripts as the source, TCR beta CDR3 regions were amplified. A set of HTBI primers served as the primers for a first-round RT-PCR of the TCR CDR3. TCRdb re-derived calls from the multiplex PCR reads in MiXCR, one entry per CDR3 protein. The data show approximately 710,000 distinct CDR3 sequences, 15% to 20% seen once. This clonotype was picked up many times. Germline V gene sequence: CDR1 SGHRS, CDR2 YFSETQ. This CDR3 spans 14 amino acids. V lost 4 bases to trimming and J lost 3 bases; unmatched junction nucleotides: 6.

The chain has TRBV5-1 and TRBJ1-1; TRBD1 aligns across 7 bases. Sequenced material: blood. This sequence originates from a man aged 45-65 years with Graves' hyperthyroidism. The CDR3 sequence: CASSLDREDTEAFF. The CDR3 DNA follows: TGCGCCAGCAGCCTTGACAGGGAGGACACTGAAGCTTTCTTT.